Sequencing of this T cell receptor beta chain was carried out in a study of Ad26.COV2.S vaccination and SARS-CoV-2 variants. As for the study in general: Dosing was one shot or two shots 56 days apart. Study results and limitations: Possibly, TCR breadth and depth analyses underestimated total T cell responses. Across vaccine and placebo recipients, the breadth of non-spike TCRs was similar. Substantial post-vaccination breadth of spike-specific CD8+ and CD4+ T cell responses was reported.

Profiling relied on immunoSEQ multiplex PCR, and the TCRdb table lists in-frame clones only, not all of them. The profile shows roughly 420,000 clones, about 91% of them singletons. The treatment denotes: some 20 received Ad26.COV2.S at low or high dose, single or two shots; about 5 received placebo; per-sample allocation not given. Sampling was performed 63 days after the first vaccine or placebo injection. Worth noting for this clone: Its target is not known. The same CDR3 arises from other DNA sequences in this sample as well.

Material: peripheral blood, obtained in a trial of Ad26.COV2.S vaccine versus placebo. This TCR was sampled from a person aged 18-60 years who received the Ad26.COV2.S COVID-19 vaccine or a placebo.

CDR3 in amino acids: CASSLGLAGSTDTQYF. CDR3 coding DNA: TGCGCCAGCAGCTTAGGACTAGCGGGAAGCACAGATACGCAGTATTTT. The chain is built from TRBV5-1 and TRBJ2-3; 12 nucleotides agree with TRBD2. The germline V gene encodes CDR1 SGHRS and CDR2 YFSETQ. J was trimmed by 0 bases and V by 2 bases; bases with no gene match: 1. This CDR3 contains 16 residues.